This paragraph reports one T cell receptor (beta chain). Its matching antigen is unknown. These data belong to a study of Graves' ophthalmopathy and Graves' hyperthyroidism. Whole-study context: Calling hyperthyroidism stable required that no ophthalmopathy show up within 18 months of follow-up.

Points from the study as a whole: In blood appeared most of the expanded thyroid clonotypes whose frequency exceeded 0.001. Ophthalmopathy progression was predicted with around 71% sensitivity and approximately 72% specificity.

The sequenced template was RNA, covering the TCR beta CDR3 region. The first-round RT-PCR employed HTBI primers together with the Qiagen OneStep RT-PCR kit. A multiplex PCR was then performed as the second round. TCRdb reanalysed the multiplex PCR reads using MiXCR and keeps one entry per CDR3 protein. The table lists roughly 600,000 distinct CDR3 sequences, approximately 37% of them singletons. Only newly diagnosed hyperthyroidism patients aged 18 to 65, with under 2 months' duration, were enrolled. Germline V gives CDR1 SNHLY, CDR2 FYNNEI. The CDR3 sequence is 14 residues long. Trimming took 4 bases from V and 1 from J, leaving 11 bases between them.

The clonotype comes from an adult man with Graves' hyperthyroidism. Material for sequencing was peripheral blood or thyroid tissue (not recorded which). This chain connects TRBV2 to TRBJ2-7, with no clear D. The CDR3 here is CASSVGVFSYEQYF. The CDR3 DNA sequence: TGTGCCAGCAGTGTGGGCGTCTTTTCCTACGAGCAGTACTTC.